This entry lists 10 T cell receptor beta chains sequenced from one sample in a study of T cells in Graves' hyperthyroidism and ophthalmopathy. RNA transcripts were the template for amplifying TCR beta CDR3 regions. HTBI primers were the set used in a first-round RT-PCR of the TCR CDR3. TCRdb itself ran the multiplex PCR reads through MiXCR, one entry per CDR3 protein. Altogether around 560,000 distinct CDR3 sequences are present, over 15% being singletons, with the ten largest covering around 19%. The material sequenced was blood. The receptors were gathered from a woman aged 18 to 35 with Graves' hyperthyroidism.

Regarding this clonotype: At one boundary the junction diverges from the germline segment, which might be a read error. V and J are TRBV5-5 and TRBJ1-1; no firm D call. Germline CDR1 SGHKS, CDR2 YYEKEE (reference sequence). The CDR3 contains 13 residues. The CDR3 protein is CAGSFGREVVAFF. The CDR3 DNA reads TGTGCCGGCAGCTTTGGACGGGAGGTAGTGGCTTTCTTT.

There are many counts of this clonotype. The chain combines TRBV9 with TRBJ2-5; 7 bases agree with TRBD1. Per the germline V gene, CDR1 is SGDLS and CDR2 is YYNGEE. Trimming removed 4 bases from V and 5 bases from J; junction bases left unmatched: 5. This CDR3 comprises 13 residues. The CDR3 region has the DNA TGTGCCAGCAGCCAGACAGGGCGTGAGACCCAGTACTTC. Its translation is CASSQTGRETQYF.

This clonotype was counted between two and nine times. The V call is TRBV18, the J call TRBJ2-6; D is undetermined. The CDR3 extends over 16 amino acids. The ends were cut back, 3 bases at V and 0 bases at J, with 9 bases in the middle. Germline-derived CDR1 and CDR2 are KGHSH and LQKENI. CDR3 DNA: TGTGCCAGCTCACCGGATTTCAGCTCTGGGGCCAACGTCCTGACTTTC. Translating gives CASSPDFSSGANVLTF.

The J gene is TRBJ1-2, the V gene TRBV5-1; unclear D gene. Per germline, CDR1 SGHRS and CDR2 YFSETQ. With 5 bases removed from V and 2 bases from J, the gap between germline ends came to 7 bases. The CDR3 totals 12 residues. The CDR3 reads CASRRNNYGYTF. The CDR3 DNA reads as TGCGCCAGCAGAAGGAACAACTATGGCTACACCTTC.

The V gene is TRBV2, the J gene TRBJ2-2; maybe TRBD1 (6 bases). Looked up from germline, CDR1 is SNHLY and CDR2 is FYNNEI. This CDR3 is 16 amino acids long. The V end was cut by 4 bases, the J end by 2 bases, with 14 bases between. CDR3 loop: CASSGSQGRNTGELFF. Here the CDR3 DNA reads TGTGCCAGCAGTGGGAGTCAGGGGCGAAACACCGGGGAGCTGTTTTTT.

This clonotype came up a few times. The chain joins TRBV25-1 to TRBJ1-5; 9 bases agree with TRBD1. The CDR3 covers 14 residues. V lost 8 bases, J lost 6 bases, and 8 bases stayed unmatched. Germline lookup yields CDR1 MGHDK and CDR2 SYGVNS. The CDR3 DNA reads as TGTGCCAGCTCCGGGACAGGGTTCGGTCAGCCCCAGCATTTT. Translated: CASSGTGFGQPQHF.

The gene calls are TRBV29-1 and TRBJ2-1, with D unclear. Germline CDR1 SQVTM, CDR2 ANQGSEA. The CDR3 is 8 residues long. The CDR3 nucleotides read TGCAGGGCTGGTGAGCAGTTCTTC. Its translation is CRAGEQFF.

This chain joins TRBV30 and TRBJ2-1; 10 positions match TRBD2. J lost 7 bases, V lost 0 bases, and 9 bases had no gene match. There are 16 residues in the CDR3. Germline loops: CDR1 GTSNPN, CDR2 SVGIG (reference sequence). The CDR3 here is CAWSVRSSGSENEQFF. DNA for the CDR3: TGTGCCTGGAGTGTAAGGTCTAGCGGGAGTGAAAATGAGCAGTTCTTC.

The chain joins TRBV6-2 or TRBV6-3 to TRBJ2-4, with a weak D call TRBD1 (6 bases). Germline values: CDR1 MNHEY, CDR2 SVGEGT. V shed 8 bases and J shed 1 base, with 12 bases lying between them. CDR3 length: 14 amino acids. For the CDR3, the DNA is TGTGCCAGCGGTCTTACAGGGGCCAAAAACATTCAGTACTTC. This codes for CASGLTGAKNIQYF.

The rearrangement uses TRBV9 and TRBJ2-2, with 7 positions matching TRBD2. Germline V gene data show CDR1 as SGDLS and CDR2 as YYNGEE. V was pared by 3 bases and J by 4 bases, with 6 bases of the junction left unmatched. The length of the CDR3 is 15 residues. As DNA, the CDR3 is TGTGCCAGCAGCGCGGGACTACCCGCCACCGGGGAGCTGTTTTTT. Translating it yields CASSAGLPATGELFF.